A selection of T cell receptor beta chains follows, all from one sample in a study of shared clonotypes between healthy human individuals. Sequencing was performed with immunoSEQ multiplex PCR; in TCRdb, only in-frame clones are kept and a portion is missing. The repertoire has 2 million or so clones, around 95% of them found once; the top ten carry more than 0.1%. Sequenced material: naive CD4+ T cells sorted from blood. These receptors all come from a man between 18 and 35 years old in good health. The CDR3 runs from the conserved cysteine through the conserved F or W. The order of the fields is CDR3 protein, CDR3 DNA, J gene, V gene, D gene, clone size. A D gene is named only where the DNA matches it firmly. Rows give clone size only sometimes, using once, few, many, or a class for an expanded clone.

CASSLSRGGETQYF | TGCGCCAGCAGCTTGAGCCGGGGCGGGGAGACCCAGTACTTC | TRBJ2-5 | TRBV5-1 | . | .
CASSLVGADTQYF | TGCGCCAGCAGCTTGGTAGGGGCAGATACGCAGTATTTT | TRBJ2-3 | TRBV5-1 | . | .
CASSTGQAKAFF | TGTGCCAGCAGCACCGGACAGGCGAAAGCTTTCTTT | TRBJ1-1 | TRBV6-6 | TRBD1 | .
CASSFPGEPYGYTF | TGTGCCAGCAGTTTCCCCGGGGAACCCTATGGCTACACCTTC | TRBJ1-2 | TRBV28 | . | .
CASSFTGTVNTEAFF | TGTGCCAGCAGCTTTACCGGGACAGTGAACACTGAAGCTTTCTTT | TRBJ1-1 | TRBV7-2 | TRBD1 | .
CASSQGGQAKSHGYTF | TGCGCCAGCAGCCAAGGGGGCCAGGCCAAATCGCATGGCTACACCTTC | TRBJ1-2 | TRBV4-1 | . | .
CASRTGTLAGELFF | TGCGCCAGCAGGACAGGGACCCTCGCCGGGGAGCTGTTTTTT | TRBJ2-2 | TRBV5-1 | TRBD1 | .
CASSGRASQETQYF | TGCGCCAGCAGCGGACGGGCTTCCCAAGAGACCCAGTACTTC | TRBJ2-5 | TRBV5-1 | . | .
CASDTWGFWQPQHF | TGTGCTAGTGACACCTGGGGGTTCTGGCAGCCCCAGCATTTT | TRBJ1-5 | TRBV12-5 | . | .
CASSLDPGQGRYGYTF | TGTGCCAGCAGCTTAGATCCGGGACAGGGCCGATATGGCTACACCTTC | TRBJ1-2 | TRBV11-2 | TRBD1 | .
CASKRGSAFSGNTIYF | TGTGCCAGCAAAAGGGGGAGCGCCTTCTCTGGAAACACCATATATTTT | TRBJ1-3 | TRBV9 | . | .
CASRGDRGSNQPQHF | TGTGCCAGCAGGGGGGACAGGGGTAGCAATCAGCCCCAGCATTTT | TRBJ1-5 | TRBV2 | TRBD1 | .
CASSRGQGDSYEQYF | TGTGCCAGCTCAAGGGGACAGGGGGACTCCTACGAGCAGTACTTC | TRBJ2-7 | TRBV18 | TRBD1 | once
CASSGGQGEKLFF | TGTGCCAGCAGCGGAGGACAGGGGGAAAAACTGTTTTTT | TRBJ1-4 | TRBV9 | TRBD1 | .
CASSLFPGNYEQYF | TGTGCCAGCAGTTTATTCCCAGGGAACTACGAGCAGTACTTC | TRBJ2-7 | TRBV27 | . | .
CASSSGGTDYGYTF | TGTGCCAGCAGCTCCGGGGGGACGGATTATGGCTACACCTTC | TRBJ1-2 | TRBV7-9 | . | .
CASNVEAGVRNEQFF | TGTGCCAGCAACGTCGAGGCGGGAGTGAGGAATGAGCAGTTCTTC | TRBJ2-1 | TRBV6-6 | TRBD2 | .
CASSLWDFPSSYNSPLHF | TGTGCCAGCAGTCTTTGGGACTTCCCGAGCTCCTATAATTCACCCCTCCACTTT | TRBJ1-6 | TRBV28 | . | .
CASKVNPGSNQPQHF | TGCGCCAGCAAAGTCAACCCGGGCAGCAATCAGCCCCAGCATTTT | TRBJ1-5 | TRBV5-1 | . | .
CASSPDRWSSYEQYF | TGTGCCAGCAGTCCGGACCGATGGAGCTCCTACGAGCAGTACTTC | TRBJ2-7 | TRBV6-1 | . | .
CASRRTGRLAFGYTF | TGCGCCAGCCGGAGGACAGGGCGTTTGGCCTTTGGCTACACCTTC | TRBJ1-2 | TRBV5-1 | TRBD1 | once
CASSGLAGGPTDTQYF | TGTGCCAGCAGCGGACTAGCGGGGGGGCCCACAGATACGCAGTATTTT | TRBJ2-3 | TRBV9 | TRBD2 | .
CASSDILDSGNTIYF | TGTGCCAGCAGTGATATTTTGGACAGTGGAAACACCATATATTTT | TRBJ1-3 | TRBV25-1 | . | .
CASSCGYTF | TGCGCCAGCAGTTGTGGCTACACCTTC | TRBJ1-2 | TRBV10-1 | . | .
CASRRDGANYGYTF | TGTGCCAGCAGGCGGGACGGGGCTAACTATGGCTACACCTTC | TRBJ1-2 | TRBV6-5 | . | .
CASSPGTSGIRGTDTQYF | TGTGCCAGCTCGCCCGGGACTAGCGGCATTCGGGGCACAGATACGCAGTATTTT | TRBJ2-3 | TRBV18 | TRBD2 | .
CASSLVGNTGELFF | TGTGCCAGCAGCTTGGTTGGGAACACCGGGGAGCTGTTTTTT | TRBJ2-2 | TRBV5-4 | . | .
CASGGLLNTEAFF | TGTGCCAGCGGGGGCCTGTTGAACACTGAAGCTTTCTTT | TRBJ1-1 | TRBV6-1 | . | .
CASPSGTDTQYF | TGTGCCAGCCCTTCAGGCACAGATACGCAGTATTTT | TRBJ2-3 | TRBV6-1 | . | .